This passage covers 15 T cell receptor beta chains from one sample sequenced in a study of T-cell memory formation after mild COVID-19. MiXCR, run by TCRdb on the 5' RACE reads, gives a single entry per CDR3 protein. The sample lists approximately 300,000 distinct CDR3 sequences; around 15% were seen once. The sample was PBMCs or a T cell subset sorted from them (not recorded which). The origin of the receptors is a man aged 18 to 30 who had mild COVID-19 (a few samples of this study predate the infection). Cell type and time point are not known.

The sample holds one count of this clonotype. This rearrangement joins TRBV5-6 to TRBJ2-1; 7 bases fit TRBD2. In germline, CDR1 is SGHDT, CDR2 YYEEEE. This CDR3 comprises 14 residues. J lost 3 bases, V lost 5 bases, and 5 bases had no gene match. The CDR3 DNA sequence: TGTGCCAGCAGATCAACTAGCGACTACAATGAGCAGTTCTTC. Translated, it gives CASRSTSDYNEQFF. The complete variable domain, with remaining parts taken from reference TRBV5-6 and TRBJ2-1, reads DAGVTQSPTHLIKTRGQQVTLRCSPKSGHDTVSWYQQALGQGPQFIFQYYEEEERQRGNFPDRFSGHQFPNYSSELNVNALLLGDSALYLCASRSTSDYNEQFFGPGTRLTVL.

In its sample, this clonotype was seen a few times. The chain couples TRBV12-3 or TRBV12-4 to TRBJ1-1; weak D call: TRBD1 (6 bases). V lost 5 bases and J lost 10, with 11 bases in between. CDR3 length: 11 amino acids. The CDR3 DNA is TGTGCCAGCAGTGCAGGGGCGGTAGCTTTCTTT. Protein sequence: CASSAGAVAFF.

The rearrangement joins TRBV20-1 to TRBJ2-2, with 11 bases aligning to TRBD2. In germline, CDR1 is DFQATT, CDR2 SNEGSKA (reference sequence). This CDR3 contains 15 residues. J was trimmed by 7 bases and V by 3 bases; bases with no gene match: 7. The DNA for the CDR3 is TGCAGTGCTAGGTGGCTAGCGGGGGGTGACGGGGAGCTGTTTTTT. This encodes CSARWLAGGDGELFF.

The table lists this clonotype with a few counts. This chain connects TRBV27 to TRBJ1-6; D is undetermined. Germline V gene sequence: CDR1 MNHEY, CDR2 SMNVEV (reference sequence). There are 14 residues in the CDR3. V lost 5 bases, J lost 9 bases, and 14 bases lay in between. CDR3 residues: CASSPMVVVSPLHF. CDR3 nucleotides: TGTGCCAGCAGTCCCATGGTCGTGGTTTCACCCCTCCACTTT.

The chain's CDR3 is CSARDRRTGGETQYF. CDR3 in DNA: TGCAGTGCTAGAGATCGGCGGACCGGGGGAGAGACCCAGTACTTC. The chain combines TRBV20-1 with TRBJ2-5; a possible D gene is TRBD2 (6 bases). CDR1 and CDR2 (germline): DFQATT, SNEGSKA (reference sequence). V was cut by 0 bases and J by 4 bases, with 15 bases left in between. CDR3 length: 15 amino acids.

There are a few counts of this clonotype. The chain employs TRBV5-1 and TRBJ1-1, with a possible D match to TRBD1 (5 bases). V was trimmed by 5 bases and J by 2 bases, leaving 10 bases between them. The CDR3 is 13 residues long. Per germline, CDR1 SGHRS and CDR2 YFSETQ. The CDR3 DNA follows: TGCGCCAGCAGAGGGGATTATAACACTGAAGCTTTCTTT. It is translated as CASRGDYNTEAFF.

The CDR3 nucleotides are TGTGCCAGCAGCCTGAGACGGTCGAATAATTCACCCCTCCACTTT. Translating gives CASSLRRSNNSPLHF. The chain links TRBV7-6 to TRBJ1-6; D gene ambiguous. Trimming took 5 bases from V and 5 from J, leaving 13 bases between them. Germline V gene lookup returns CDR1 SGHVS and CDR2 FNYEAQ. The CDR3 contains 15 residues. Drawing the rest from reference TRBV7-6 and TRBJ1-6, the complete variable domain is GAGVSQSPRYKVTKRGQDVALRCDPISGHVSLYWYRQALGQGPEFLTYFNYEAQQDKSGLPNDRFSAERPEGSISTLTIQRTEQRDSAMYRCASSLRRSNNSPLHFGNGTRLTVT.

This clonotype was seen more than once but under ten times. DNA for the CDR3: TGTGCCAGCAGGCCCCCGGGGAATAACTATGGCTACACCTTC. Residues: CASRPPGNNYGYTF. The chain couples TRBV28 to TRBJ1-2; D remains ambiguous. CDR3 size: 14 residues. The germline V gene encodes CDR1 MDHEN and CDR2 SYDVKM. V lost 6 bases, J lost 1 base, and 12 bases lay in between.

To note about this clonotype: An end of the junction does not agree with germline; a read error may underlie this. J is TRBJ1-1 and V is TRBV5-6; D ambiguous. The CDR3 totals 12 residues. The germline V gene encodes CDR1 SGHDT and CDR2 YYEEEE. The DNA for the CDR3 is TGTGCCAGCAGCTTGACACAGCGGATGGGGTCTTTT. Translated, it gives CASSLTQRMGSF.

V and J are TRBV20-1 and TRBJ1-2; weak D call: TRBD1 (6 bases). V was clipped by 3 bases and J by 7 bases, with 9 bases between them. Per the germline V gene, CDR1 is DFQATT and CDR2 is SNEGSKA (reference sequence). This CDR3 is built from 11 residues. The CDR3 DNA sequence: TGCAGTGCTAGCTGGGGGGCTGGCTACACCTTC. Translation: CSASWGAGYTF.

This rearrangement joins TRBV29-1 to TRBJ2-1; 8 nucleotides agree with TRBD1. Trimming took 2 bases from V and 5 from J; bases not matched to a gene: 8. CDR3 size: 15 residues. Germline V gene sequence: CDR1 SQVTM, CDR2 ANQGSEA. The chain's CDR3 is CSVETSGGLDNEQFF. The CDR3 nucleotides read TGCAGCGTTGAAACATCAGGGGGCCTCGACAATGAGCAGTTCTTC.

DNA for the CDR3: TGCAGCGCCTCGGGACAGAACACAGATACGCAGTATTTT. Its protein product is CSASGQNTDTQYF. This chain joins TRBV29-1 and TRBJ2-3, with 7 nucleotides matching TRBD1. Germline V CDR1 and CDR2: SQVTM, ANQGSEA. The J segment lost 2 bases and the V segment lost 7 bases, leaving 6 bases of the junction unmatched. CDR3 length: 13 residues.

This rearrangement joins TRBV9 to TRBJ2-2, with D perhaps TRBD1 or TRBD2 (6 bases each). V was cut by 10 bases and J by 0 bases, with 16 bases left in between. The germline V gene encodes CDR1 SGDLS and CDR2 YYNGEE. The CDR3 has 15 residues. For the CDR3, the DNA is TGTGCCTCCAGCCCGGGGGCCGCGAACACCGGGGAGCTGTTTTTT. Protein: CASSPGAANTGELFF.

The V gene is TRBV7-6, the J gene TRBJ1-6, with D perhaps matching TRBD1 (6 bases). V lost 5 bases, J lost 6 bases, and 14 bases lay in between. Germline CDR1 is SGHVS and CDR2 is FNYEAQ. CDR3 length equals 15 residues. CDR3 DNA sequence: TGTGCCAGCAGCCTACTAACAGGGTCTAATTCACCCCTCCACTTT. This codes for CASSLLTGSNSPLHF.

This clonotype has a handful of counts. This chain uses TRBV6-6 with TRBJ1-5, with a tentative D call TRBD1 (5 bases). The V and J ends lost 5 bases and 5 bases respectively, with 16 bases between them. The CDR3 sequence is 15 residues long. The germline V gene has CDR1 MNHNY and CDR2 SVGAGI (reference sequence). The CDR3 DNA sequence: TGTGCCAGCAGTCCCCCGGGAGGGGCGGATCAGCCCCAGCATTTT. Protein: CASSPPGGADQPQHF.